These 17 T cell receptor beta chains share one sample of origin, sequenced in a study of blood T cell repertoires in COVID-19. Assay used: immunoSEQ multiplex PCR; TCRdb lists only in-frame clones, some missing. Of approximately 150,000 clones in the sample, 70% to 90% were seen once. Sequenced: peripheral blood. These receptors were obtained from a woman in her forties or fifties with COVID-19, enrolled during active disease.

The J gene is TRBJ2-7, the V gene TRBV4-3; possible D gene TRBD2, 6 bases. CDR3 length: 15 residues. Germline-derived CDR1 and CDR2 are LGHNA and YSLEER. V lost 1 base, J lost 4 bases, and 14 bases lay in between. CDR3 DNA sequence: TGCGCCAGCAGCCAAGTCTGGGGGGAATATTACGAGCAGTACTTC. Translating gives CASSQVWGEYYEQYF.

The rearrangement joins TRBV2 to TRBJ2-1; the match to TRBD2 covers 14 bases. V shed 6 bases, J shed 4 bases, and the junction held 8 bases outside the gene matches. The CDR3 extends over 17 amino acids. Germline loops: CDR1 SNHLY, CDR2 FYNNEI. CDR3 protein: CASSEMTSGGGYNEQFF. The CDR3 bases are TGTGCCAGCAGCGAAATGACTAGCGGGGGGGGTTACAATGAGCAGTTCTTC.

The chain combines TRBV6-5 with TRBJ2-3, with 7 bases lining up with TRBD2. The CDR3 is 15 amino acids. Losses at the gene ends were 6 bases for V and 0 bases for J; bases not matched to a gene: 6. Germline CDR1 is MNHEY and CDR2 is SVGAGI. The CDR3 here is CASSASGGSTDTQYF. As DNA, the CDR3 is TGTGCCAGCAGCGCCTCGGGGGGAAGCACAGATACGCAGTATTTT.

The chain links TRBV4-1 to TRBJ1-2; tentative D call: TRBD1 (6 bases). V was cut by 2 bases and J by 0 bases, with 13 bases left in between. This CDR3 region has 16 residues. Germline CDR1 reads MGHRA; CDR2 reads YSYEKL. The CDR3 DNA reads TGCGCCAGCAGCCAACGATTACAGGGAACTAACTATGGCTACACCTTC. It specifies CASSQRLQGTNYGYTF.

The CDR3 region has the DNA TGTGCCAGCAGCCATCTCGGCGCGGGGTCGGCCTACGAGCAGTACTTC. Its translation is CASSHLGAGSAYEQYF. This rearrangement joins TRBV14 to TRBJ2-7, with a possible D match to TRBD2 (6 bases). The CDR3 has 16 residues. CDR1 and CDR2 (germline): SGHDN, FVKESK. V was shortened by 3 bases and J by 2 bases, with 17 bases between the two germline ends.

This chain links TRBV27 with TRBJ2-1; 8 bases are shared with TRBD1. V was clipped by 5 bases and J by 7 bases; unmatched bases: 4. The CDR3 extends over 13 amino acids. Germline CDR1 and CDR2: MNHEY and SMNVEV (reference sequence). The CDR3 coding sequence is TGTGCCAGCAGTGACAGGGACAGGAATGAGCAGTTCTTC. Translation: CASSDRDRNEQFF.

The rearrangement joins TRBV4-3 to TRBJ2-1; 8 bases are a match to TRBD1. Trimming cost V 4 bases and J 5 bases; bases outside gene matches: 4. The CDR3 has 14 residues. In germline, CDR1 is LGHNA, CDR2 YSLEER. The CDR3 DNA reads TGCGCCAGCAGCCCAGGACAGGGCAACAATGAGCAGTTCTTC. Translating it yields CASSPGQGNNEQFF.

The V call is TRBV6-5, the J call TRBJ1-3; D is perhaps TRBD1 (6 bases). The CDR3 runs to 14 residues. The germline V gene encodes CDR1 MNHEY and CDR2 SVGAGI. V shed 4 bases and J shed 2 bases, with 9 bases lying between them. The CDR3 DNA follows: TGTGCCAGCAGTTTAGGGACAACTGGAAACACCATATATTTT. Translating gives CASSLGTTGNTIYF.

The genes are TRBV4-1 and TRBJ1-4, with TRBD1 as a possible D gene (5 bases). Germline V gene data show CDR1 as MGHRA and CDR2 as YSYEKL. V lost 0 bases and J lost 6, with 5 bases in between. The CDR3 is 13 amino acids. The CDR3 here is CASSQEGDEKLFF. DNA of the CDR3: TGCGCCAGCAGCCAAGAAGGGGATGAAAAACTGTTTTTT.

This clone was recorded a few times. The V gene is TRBV29-1, the J gene TRBJ2-7; D unclear. The germline V gene encodes CDR1 SQVTM and CDR2 ANQGSEA. The V and J ends lost 6 bases and 4 bases respectively, with 13 bases between them. The CDR3 runs 12 residues. CDR3 protein: CSVPVNYYEQYF. The CDR3 bases are TGCAGCGTCCCGGTCAACTATTACGAGCAGTACTTC.

The chain uses TRBV5-6 and TRBJ2-1; TRBD2 is a possible D gene (6 bases). Trimming removed 4 bases from V and 0 bases from J, with 17 bases in between. The length of the CDR3 is 17 residues. CDR1 and CDR2 (germline): SGHDT, YYEEEE. CDR3 sequence: CASSPPDSGSSYNEQFF. The CDR3 DNA reads TGTGCCAGCAGCCCCCCGGATAGCGGCAGCTCCTACAATGAGCAGTTCTTC. Full variable domain (missing parts from reference TRBV5-6 and TRBJ2-1): DAGVTQSPTHLIKTRGQQVTLRCSPKSGHDTVSWYQQALGQGPQFIFQYYEEEERQRGNFPDRFSGHQFPNYSSELNVNALLLGDSALYLCASSPPDSGSSYNEQFFGPGTRLTVL.

J is TRBJ1-3 and V is TRBV7-2, with D perhaps matching TRBD1 (6 bases). The germline V and J ends were trimmed by 4 bases and 4 bases, with 8 bases remaining between them. Germline V gives CDR1 SGHTA, CDR2 FQGNSA. This CDR3 region has 13 residues. The CDR3 here is CASSSDSGNTIYF. The DNA for the CDR3 is TGTGCCAGCAGCTCGGACAGCGGAAACACCATATATTTT.

The chain is built from TRBV3-1 (or the pseudogene TRBV3-2) and TRBJ1-2; D perhaps matches TRBD1 (5 bases). The germline V and J ends were trimmed by 3 bases and 4 bases, with 15 bases remaining between them. This CDR3 is built from 15 residues. Germline CDR1 is LGHDT and CDR2 is YNNKEL (reference sequence). CDR3 sequence reads: CASSQADREPYGYTF. CDR3 sequence (DNA): TGTGCCAGCAGCCAGGCAGACAGAGAACCCTATGGCTACACCTTC.

The chain carries TRBV3-1 (or the pseudogene TRBV3-2) and TRBJ1-3; 8 bases map to TRBD1. The junction had 5 bases not matched to a gene; V was cut back by 3 bases and J by 7 bases. Germline V gives CDR1 LGHDT, CDR2 YNNKEL (reference sequence). This CDR3 has 14 amino acids. CDR3 bases: TGTGCCAGCAGCCATATAAGACAGGGGAACACCATATATTTT. It translates to CASSHIRQGNTIYF.

A note on this clone: This same CDR3 is encoded by further DNA sequences in the sample. This chain uses TRBV30 with TRBJ2-1; D gene unclear. The germline V gene encodes CDR1 GTSNPN and CDR2 SVGIG (reference sequence). The CDR3 sequence is 11 residues long. Trimming took off 2 bases at V and 4 bases at J, with 3 bases between the two ends. CDR3 bases: TGTGCCTGGAGTCGGTACAATGAGCAGTTCTTC. Protein product: CAWSRYNEQFF. The full variable domain, with the rest looked up from reference TRBV30 and TRBJ2-1, is SQTIHQWPATLVQPVGSPLSLECTVEGTSNPNLYWYRQAAGRGLQLLFYSVGIGQISSEVPQNLSASRPQDRQFILSSKKLLLSDSGFYLCAWSRYNEQFFGPGTRLTVL.

The chain employs TRBV4-2 and TRBJ2-7, with D maybe TRBD2 (5 bases). This CDR3 has 13 amino acids. Germline V gene lookup returns CDR1 LGHNA and CDR2 YNFKEQ. Trimming shortened V by 0 bases and J by 4 bases, and 7 bases separated the two germline ends. The CDR3 region has the DNA TGTGCCAGCAGCCAAGATCGGGGTTACGAGCAGTACTTC. Its protein is CASSQDRGYEQYF.

This clone was observed once. The chain is built from TRBV11-3 and TRBJ1-1; 11 bases align to TRBD1. The CDR3 loop spans 15 amino acids. V trimming: 1 base; J trimming: 8 bases; junction bases outside the gene matches: 6. Germline CDR1 is SGHNT and CDR2 is YENEEA. In DNA, the CDR3 is TGTGCCAGCAGCTTAGTGGGACAGGGGGGATCCGAAGCTTTCTTT. This translates into CASSLVGQGGSEAFF.